The present TCR beta chain was sequenced within a study of blood T cell repertoires in COVID-19. The overall study: From the United States, Italy and Spain came samples of acute and convalescent COVID-19. PBMCs, B-cell-depleted T cells, or T cells provided the cDNA or gDNA that made up the material.

This clone was seen only once. Original methodology: Reference gene primer amplification gave nucleated cell count estimates. TCRdb's table, derived via immunoSEQ multiplex PCR, lists solely in-frame clones and lacks some. V and J calls and clone size come straight from that table; D and trimming were deduced from the DNA. Of 150,000 to 200,000 clones listed, roughly 89% are singletons. V lost 0 bases and J lost 6; bases outside the gene matches: 4. The CDR3 spans 14 residues. Germline CDR1 reads KGHSH; CDR2 reads LQKENI. Sequencing used peripheral blood. The chain uses TRBV18 and TRBJ2-7, with 8 bases lining up with TRBD1. The clonotype originates from a man aged 40-50 years with acute or convalescent COVID-19. CDR3 sequence: CASSPPGQDREQYF. The CDR3 DNA reads TGTGCCAGCTCACCACCGGGACAGGATCGCGAGCAGTACTTC. The full variable domain, rest sourced from reference TRBV18 and TRBJ2-7, is NAGVMQNPRHLVRRRGQEARLRCSPMKGHSHVYWYRQLPEEGLKFMVYLQKENIIDESGMPKERFSAEFPKEGPSILRIQQVVRGDSAAYFCASSPPGQDREQYFGPGTRLTVT.